Each of the 8 T cell receptor beta chains below was sequenced from the same sample in a study of response to subunit inactivated influenza vaccine. TCRdb independently ran MiXCR on the RT-PCR reads; one entry per CDR3 protein. The sample carries over 650,000 distinct CDR3 sequences, about 18% recorded once. The sample was PBMCs from blood, taken 4 to 6 days after vaccination. These receptor sequences come from a man over 45 who received an inactivated influenza vaccine.

The V and J genes are TRBV16 and TRBJ2-1; possible D gene TRBD1, 5 bases. V was shortened by 6 bases and J by 5 bases, with 5 bases between the two germline ends. CDR3 length equals 11 residues. The germline V gene has CDR1 KGHSY and CDR2 FQNENV. The CDR3 loop is CASRQDNEQFF. Here the CDR3 DNA reads TGTGCCAGCAGACAGGACAATGAGCAGTTCTTC.

There are a few counts of this clonotype. CDR3 in amino acids: CSVASRAKNIQYF. Here the CDR3 DNA reads TGCAGCGTTGCAAGTCGAGCCAAAAACATTCAGTACTTC. The gene calls are TRBV29-1 and TRBJ2-4, with D unclear. The germline V gene encodes CDR1 SQVTM and CDR2 ANQGSEA. V lost 4 bases, J lost 0 bases, and 7 bases lay in between. There are 13 residues in the CDR3.

This clonotype has only a few counts. The chain recombines TRBV11-2 with TRBJ2-7; D is perhaps TRBD2 (6 bases). V gave up 5 bases and J gave up 0 bases, with 14 bases separating them. Germline lookup yields CDR1 SGHAT and CDR2 FQNNGV. There are 15 residues in the CDR3. DNA of the CDR3: TGTGCCAGCAGCCCGGGACTTAGGAGCTCCTACGAGCAGTACTTC. This translates into CASSPGLRSSYEQYF.

This clonotype was seen more than once but under ten times. The J gene is TRBJ1-5, the V gene TRBV10-3, with TRBD1 as a possible D gene (6 bases). V was trimmed by 0 bases and J by 6 bases, leaving 12 bases between them. CDR1 is ENHRY, CDR2 SYGVKD, per germline. The CDR3 covers 15 residues. CDR3 nucleotide sequence: TGTGCCATCAGTGAGTCGTCAGGGGAAGCTCAGCCCCAGCATTTT. Translation gives CAISESSGEAQPQHF.

This clonotype has just a few counts. This sequence joins TRBV20-1 and TRBJ1-1, with a tentative D call TRBD1 (5 bases). The CDR3 extends over 13 amino acids. CDR1 and CDR2 (germline): DFQATT, SNEGSKA (reference sequence). The V gene lost 2 bases and the J gene lost 6 bases, with 13 bases spanning the gap. The CDR3 DNA sequence: TGCAGTGCTAGACAGGGAGGAGGCGCTGAAGCTTTCTTT. Protein product: CSARQGGGAEAFF.

This sequence joins TRBV6-5 and TRBJ2-3, with a possible D match to TRBD1 (5 bases). Trimming pared 0 bases from V and 1 base from J, leaving 8 bases between. The CDR3 loop spans 15 amino acids. CDR1 is MNHEY and CDR2 is SVGAGI in the germline V gene. This CDR3 reads CASSYSGHRTDTQYF. The CDR3 DNA reads TGTGCCAGCAGTTACTCTGGACACCGCACAGATACGCAGTATTTT.

As regards this clonotype: Mismatch with germline at one junction end may stem from a read error. Here the CDR3 reads CAGSVTATATNEKLFF. The CDR3 region has the DNA TGTGCCGGCAGCGTCACAGCAACTGCAACTAATGAAAAACTGTTTTTT. The genes are TRBV7-2 and TRBJ1-4; D unresolved. CDR1 is SGHTA and CDR2 is FQGNSA in the germline V gene. The CDR3 extends over 16 amino acids.

The table lists this clonotype with a few counts. The genes are TRBV7-9 and TRBJ2-1; perhaps TRBD2 as D (6 bases). Between the trimmed V and J ends, which lost 3 bases and 7 bases, there was a span of 7 bases. Germline V lookup: CDR1 SEHNR, CDR2 FQNEAQ (reference sequence). The CDR3 loop spans 12 amino acids. The CDR3 protein is CASSLTSNEQFF. CDR3 DNA: TGTGCCAGCAGCTTGACTAGTAATGAGCAGTTCTTC.